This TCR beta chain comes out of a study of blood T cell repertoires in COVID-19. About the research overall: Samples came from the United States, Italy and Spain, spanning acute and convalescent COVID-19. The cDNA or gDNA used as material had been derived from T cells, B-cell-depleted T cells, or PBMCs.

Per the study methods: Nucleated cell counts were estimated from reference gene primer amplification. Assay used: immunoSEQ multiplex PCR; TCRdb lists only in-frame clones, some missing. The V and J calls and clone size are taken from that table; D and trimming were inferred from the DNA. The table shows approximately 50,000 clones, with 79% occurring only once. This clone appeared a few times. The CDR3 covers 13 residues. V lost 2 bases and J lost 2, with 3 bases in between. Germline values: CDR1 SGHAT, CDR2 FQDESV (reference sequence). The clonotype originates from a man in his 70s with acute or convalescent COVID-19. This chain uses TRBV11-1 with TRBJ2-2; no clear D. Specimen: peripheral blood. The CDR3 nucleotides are TGTGCCAGCAGCTTATATAACACCGGGGAGCTGTTTTTT. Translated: CASSLYNTGELFF.